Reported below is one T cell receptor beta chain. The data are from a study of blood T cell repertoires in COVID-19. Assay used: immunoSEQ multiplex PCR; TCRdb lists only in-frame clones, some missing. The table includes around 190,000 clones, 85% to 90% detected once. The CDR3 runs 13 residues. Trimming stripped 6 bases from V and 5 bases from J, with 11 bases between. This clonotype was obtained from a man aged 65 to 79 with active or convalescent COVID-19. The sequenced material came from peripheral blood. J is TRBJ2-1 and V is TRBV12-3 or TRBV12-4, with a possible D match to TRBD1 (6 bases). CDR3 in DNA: TGTGCCAGCAGCAGGGGAGAAGACAATGAGCAGTTCTTC. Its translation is CASSRGEDNEQFF.